The 12 T cell receptor beta chains given below trace back to one sample, sequenced in a study of identical twins. TCRdb fed the 5' RACE reads into MiXCR, producing one record per CDR3 protein. The profile shows roughly 630,000 distinct CDR3 sequences, around 7.5% of them singletons. The data were also submitted as part of a second study, on yellow fever vaccine responses in identical twins.

The sequenced sample was PBMCs. These receptors all come from a woman aged 18-29 years in good health.

This sequence joins TRBV10-3 and TRBJ2-5; 10 bases are a match to TRBD2. Per the germline V gene, CDR1 is ENHRY and CDR2 is SYGVKD. The V segment lost 4 bases and the J segment 1 base; nucleotides outside the gene matches: 3. This CDR3 region has 15 residues. The CDR3 sequence: CAISGRTSGQETQYF. The CDR3 DNA sequence: TGTGCCATCAGTGGGAGGACTAGCGGCCAAGAGACCCAGTACTTC.

This clonotype showed up many times. This chain joins TRBV12-3 or TRBV12-4 and TRBJ2-1; TRBD2 matches at 8 bases. Losses at the gene ends were 5 bases for V and 9 bases for J; bases not matched to a gene: 6. This CDR3 is built from 13 residues. CDR3 in amino acids: CASSLAGGGEQFF. The CDR3 region has the DNA TGTGCCAGCAGTCTCGCGGGGGGAGGTGAGCAGTTCTTC.

This clonotype has just a few counts. V and J are TRBV11-2 and TRBJ2-1, with D unclear. With 1 base removed from V and 5 bases from J, the gap between germline ends came to 15 bases. There are 16 residues in the CDR3. In germline, CDR1 is SGHAT, CDR2 FQNNGV. The CDR3 DNA reads as TGTGCCAGCAGCTTAGCGCAACGAGCCCGGGACAATGAGCAGTTCTTC. Translated, it gives CASSLAQRARDNEQFF.

This clonotype was detected ten times or more. The chain combines TRBV5-1 with TRBJ2-1; D is unclear. This CDR3 contains 12 residues. Trimming removed 0 bases from V and 8 bases from J, with 6 bases in between. CDR1 and CDR2 from the germline V gene are SGHRS and YFSETQ. CDR3 sequence: CASSLVFDEQFF. Written as DNA, the CDR3 is TGCGCCAGCAGCTTGGTGTTCGATGAGCAGTTCTTC.

The genes are TRBV5-1 and TRBJ2-1; 9 nucleotides match TRBD2. Germline CDR1 reads SGHRS; CDR2 reads YFSETQ. The length of the CDR3 is 18 residues. V gave up 0 bases and J gave up 5 bases; unmatched junction bases: 12. CDR3 amino acids: CASSLDPRERGAHNEQFF. As DNA, the CDR3 is TGCGCCAGCAGCTTGGACCCGAGGGAGCGGGGGGCTCACAATGAGCAGTTCTTC.

This clonotype was observed a few times. The chain employs TRBV4-1 and TRBJ1-5; no clear D gene. With 1 base removed from V and 4 bases from J, the gap between germline ends came to 8 bases. The CDR3 has 14 residues. Germline assignment: CDR1 MGHRA and CDR2 YSYEKL. The CDR3 sequence is CASSQGADNQPQHF. The CDR3 region has the DNA TGCGCCAGCAGCCAAGGGGCAGATAATCAGCCCCAGCATTTT.

This clonotype was counted between two and nine times. The chain uses TRBV5-5 and TRBJ2-1; 8 bases agree with TRBD2. The ends lost 0 bases at V and 6 bases at J; junction bases unmatched: 8. The CDR3 covers 16 residues. Germline values: CDR1 SGHKS, CDR2 YYEKEE (reference sequence). The CDR3 DNA reads TGTGCCAGCAGCTTGGGGCCCAGCGGGAGAGTCAATGAGCAGTTCTTC. The encoded protein is CASSLGPSGRVNEQFF.

The table lists this clonotype with a few counts. The genes are TRBV28 and TRBJ1-5; D is perhaps TRBD1 (6 bases). Trimming shortened V by 6 bases and J by 0 bases, and 12 bases separated the two germline ends. The CDR3 length is 15 residues. The germline V gene encodes CDR1 MDHEN and CDR2 SYDVKM. The CDR3 reads CASRAQGGSNQPQHF. In nucleotides, the CDR3 is TGTGCCAGCAGGGCACAGGGTGGTAGCAATCAGCCCCAGCATTTT.

This clonotype was detected a few times. V gene TRBV28 combines with J gene TRBJ2-7; TRBD1 matches at 11 bases. Germline-derived CDR1 and CDR2 are MDHEN and SYDVKM. There are 15 residues in the CDR3. V shed 5 bases, J shed 5 bases, and the junction held 8 bases outside the gene matches. CDR3 sequence: CASSAGTGGRNEQYV. The DNA for the CDR3 is TGTGCCAGCAGTGCAGGGACAGGGGGACGAAACGAGCAGTACGTC.

The chain employs TRBV6-5 and TRBJ2-3; perhaps TRBD2 as D (5 bases). CDR1 and CDR2 (germline): MNHEY, SVGAGI. Trimming took 0 bases from V and 3 from J, leaving 10 bases between them. The CDR3 sequence is 15 residues long. CDR3 loop: CASSYSFWETDTQYF. The CDR3 DNA reads TGTGCCAGCAGTTACTCTTTCTGGGAGACAGATACGCAGTATTTT.

This clonotype was seen many times. This rearrangement joins TRBV4-2 to TRBJ2-3; 12 bases agree with TRBD2. The CDR3 contains 17 residues. J gave up 1 base and V 0 bases, and 2 bases lay outside the gene matches. The V gene's germline CDR1 is LGHNA and CDR2 YNFKEQ. The CDR3 DNA reads as TGTGCCAGCAGCCAAGATCTAGCGGGAGGGGGCACAGATACGCAGTATTTT. This translates into CASSQDLAGGGTDTQYF.

This clonotype was observed a few times. The chain is built from TRBV11-1 and TRBJ2-2; 12 positions match TRBD2. The CDR3 consists of 19 residues. Germline CDR1 is SGHAT and CDR2 is FQDESV (reference sequence). V lost 4 bases and J lost 3; bases outside the gene matches: 12. CDR3 protein: CASSSSRSSGGAYTGELFF. The CDR3 DNA reads TGTGCCAGCAGCTCCTCCCGGTCTAGCGGGGGGGCGTACACCGGGGAGCTGTTTTTT. The whole variable domain, remainder taken from reference TRBV11-1 and TRBJ2-2, is EAEVAQSPRYKITEKSQAVAFWCDPISGHATLYWYRQILGQGPELLVQFQDESVVDDSQLPKDRFSAERLKGVDSTLKIQPAELGDSAMYLCASSSSRSSGGAYTGELFFGEGSRLTVL.